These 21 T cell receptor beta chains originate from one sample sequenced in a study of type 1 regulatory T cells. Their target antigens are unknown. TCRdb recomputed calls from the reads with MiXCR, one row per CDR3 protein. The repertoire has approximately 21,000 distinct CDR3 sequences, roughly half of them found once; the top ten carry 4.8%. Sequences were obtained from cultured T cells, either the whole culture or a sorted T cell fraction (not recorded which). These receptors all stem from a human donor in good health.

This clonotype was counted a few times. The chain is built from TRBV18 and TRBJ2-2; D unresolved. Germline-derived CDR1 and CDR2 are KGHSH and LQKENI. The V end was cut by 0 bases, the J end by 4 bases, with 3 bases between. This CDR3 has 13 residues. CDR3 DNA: TGTGCCAGCTCACCACCGCTCACCGGGGAGCTGTTTTTT. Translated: CASSPPLTGELFF.

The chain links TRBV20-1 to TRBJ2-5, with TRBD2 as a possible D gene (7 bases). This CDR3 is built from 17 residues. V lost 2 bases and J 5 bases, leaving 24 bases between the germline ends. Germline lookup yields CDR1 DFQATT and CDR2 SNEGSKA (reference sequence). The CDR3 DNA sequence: TGCAGTGCTAGACACCACCCTCCCCGGGGGGCCGTGGAGACCCAGTACTTC. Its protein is CSARHHPPRGAVETQYF.

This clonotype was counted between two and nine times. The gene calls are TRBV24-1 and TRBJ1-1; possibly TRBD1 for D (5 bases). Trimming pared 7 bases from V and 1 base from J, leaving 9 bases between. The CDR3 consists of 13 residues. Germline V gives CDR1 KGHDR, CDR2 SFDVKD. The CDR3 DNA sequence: TGTGCCACCAGGGACACTGGGAACACTGAAGCTTTCTTT. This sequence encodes CATRDTGNTEAFF.

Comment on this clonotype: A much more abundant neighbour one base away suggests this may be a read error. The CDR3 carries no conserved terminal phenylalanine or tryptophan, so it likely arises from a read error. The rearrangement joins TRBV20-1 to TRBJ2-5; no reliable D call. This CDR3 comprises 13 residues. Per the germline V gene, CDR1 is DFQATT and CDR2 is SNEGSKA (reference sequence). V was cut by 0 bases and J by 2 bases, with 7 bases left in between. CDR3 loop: CSARDVPQETQYS. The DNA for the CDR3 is TGCAGTGCTAGAGATGTCCCTCAAGAGACCCAGTACTCC.

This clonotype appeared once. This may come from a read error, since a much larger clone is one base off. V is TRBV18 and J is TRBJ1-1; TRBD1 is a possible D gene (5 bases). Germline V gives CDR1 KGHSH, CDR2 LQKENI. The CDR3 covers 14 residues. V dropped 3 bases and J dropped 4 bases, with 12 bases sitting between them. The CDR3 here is CASSPQGATTEAFF. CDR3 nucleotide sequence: TGTGCCAGCTCACCTCAAGGGGCGACCACTGAAGCTTTCTTT.

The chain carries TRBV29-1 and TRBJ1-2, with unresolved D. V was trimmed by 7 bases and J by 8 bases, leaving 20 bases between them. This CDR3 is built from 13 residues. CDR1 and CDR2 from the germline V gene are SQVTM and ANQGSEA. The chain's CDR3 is CSARNWVTGGYTF. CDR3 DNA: TGCAGCGCGCGCAATTGGGTAACCGGCGGCTACACCTTC.

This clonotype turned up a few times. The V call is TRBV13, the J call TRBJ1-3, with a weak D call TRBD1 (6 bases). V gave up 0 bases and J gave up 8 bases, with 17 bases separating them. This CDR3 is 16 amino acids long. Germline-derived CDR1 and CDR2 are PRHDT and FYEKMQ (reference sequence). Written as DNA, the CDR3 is TGTGCCAGCAGCTTAGGACAGGGAGCTTTTGATCACACCATATATTTT. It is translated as CASSLGQGAFDHTIYF.

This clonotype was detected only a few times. CDR3 in amino acids: CASSADGNADTQYF. CDR3 sequence (DNA): TGCGCCAGCAGCGCGGACGGTAATGCAGATACGCAGTATTTT. The V call is TRBV5-1, the J call TRBJ2-3; D not resolved. CDR3 length: 14 residues. Per germline, CDR1 SGHRS and CDR2 YFSETQ. Trimming left V 4 bases short and J 4 bases short, with 13 bases between. The full variable domain, in which reference TRBV5-1 and TRBJ2-3 provide the parts outside the CDR3, is KAGVTQTPRYLIKTRGQQVTLSCSPISGHRSVSWYQQTPGQGLQFLFEYFSETQRNKGNFPGRFSGRQFSNSRSEMNVSTLELGDSALYLCASSADGNADTQYFGPGTRLTVL.

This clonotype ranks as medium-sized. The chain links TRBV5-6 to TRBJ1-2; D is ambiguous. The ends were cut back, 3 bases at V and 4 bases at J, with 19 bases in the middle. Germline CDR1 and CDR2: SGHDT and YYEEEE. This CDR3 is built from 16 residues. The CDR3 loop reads CASSSWRTANLYGYTF. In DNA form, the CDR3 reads TGTGCCAGCAGCTCCTGGAGGACGGCGAACCTCTATGGCTACACCTTC.

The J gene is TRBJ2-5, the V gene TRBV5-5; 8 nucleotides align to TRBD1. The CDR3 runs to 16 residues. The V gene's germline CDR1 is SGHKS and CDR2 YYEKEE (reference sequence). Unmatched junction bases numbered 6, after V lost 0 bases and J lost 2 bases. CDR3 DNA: TGTGCCAGCAGCTTGGGGACAGGGACGGCGCAAGAGACCCAGTACTTC. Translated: CASSLGTGTAQETQYF.

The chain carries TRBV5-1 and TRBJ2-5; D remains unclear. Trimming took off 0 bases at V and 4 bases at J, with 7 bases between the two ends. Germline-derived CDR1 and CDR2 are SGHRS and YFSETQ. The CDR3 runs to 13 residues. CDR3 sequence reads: CASSLGGPETQYF. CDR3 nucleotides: TGCGCCAGCAGCTTGGGTGGCCCAGAGACCCAGTACTTC.

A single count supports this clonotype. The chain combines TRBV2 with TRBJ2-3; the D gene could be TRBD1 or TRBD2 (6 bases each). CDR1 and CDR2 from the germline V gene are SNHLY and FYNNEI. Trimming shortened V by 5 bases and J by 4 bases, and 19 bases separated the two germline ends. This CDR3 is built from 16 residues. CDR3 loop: CASSRPGAGGADTQYF. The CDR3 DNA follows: TGTGCCAGCAGTCGTCCGGGGGCAGGCGGCGCAGATACGCAGTATTTT.

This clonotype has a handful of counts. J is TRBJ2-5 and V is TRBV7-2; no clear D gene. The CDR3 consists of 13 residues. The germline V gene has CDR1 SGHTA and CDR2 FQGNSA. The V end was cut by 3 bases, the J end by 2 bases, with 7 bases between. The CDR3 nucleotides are TGTGCCAGCAGCTTCGGGCAGCAAGAGACCCAGTACTTC. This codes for CASSFGQQETQYF. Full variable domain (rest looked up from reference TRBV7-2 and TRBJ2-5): GAGVSQSPSNKVTEKGKDVELRCDPISGHTALYWYRQSLGQGLEFLIYFQGNSAPDKSGLPSDRFSAERTGGSVSTLTIQRTQQEDSAVYLCASSFGQQETQYFGPGTRLLVL.

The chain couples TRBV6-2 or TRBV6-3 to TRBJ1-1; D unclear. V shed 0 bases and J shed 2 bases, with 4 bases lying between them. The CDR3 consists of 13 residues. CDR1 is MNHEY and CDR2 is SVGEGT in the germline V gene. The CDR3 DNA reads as TGTGCCAGCAGTTACTCCGCTAACACTGAAGCTTTCTTT. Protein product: CASSYSANTEAFF.

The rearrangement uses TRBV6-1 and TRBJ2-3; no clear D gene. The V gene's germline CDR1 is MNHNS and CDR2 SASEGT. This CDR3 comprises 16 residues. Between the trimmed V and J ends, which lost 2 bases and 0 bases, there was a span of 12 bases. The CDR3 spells CASSEFLGSSTDTQYF. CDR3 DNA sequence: TGTGCCAGCAGTGAATTCCTAGGATCTAGCACAGATACGCAGTATTTT.

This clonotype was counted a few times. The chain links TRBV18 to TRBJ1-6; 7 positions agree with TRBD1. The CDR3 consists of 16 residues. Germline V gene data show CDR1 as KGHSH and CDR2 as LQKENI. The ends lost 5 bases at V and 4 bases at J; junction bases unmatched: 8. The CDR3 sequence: CASSVQGFAYNSPLHF. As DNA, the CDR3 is TGTGCCAGCTCAGTACAGGGGTTTGCATATAATTCACCCCTCCACTTT.

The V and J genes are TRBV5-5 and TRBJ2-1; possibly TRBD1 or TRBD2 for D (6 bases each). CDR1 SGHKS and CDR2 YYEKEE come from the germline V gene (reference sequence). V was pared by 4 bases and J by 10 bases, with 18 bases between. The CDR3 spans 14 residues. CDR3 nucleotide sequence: TGTGCCAGCAGCCCTGTTCCGGGGGCGGGGGAGCAGTTCTTC. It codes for CASSPVPGAGEQFF.

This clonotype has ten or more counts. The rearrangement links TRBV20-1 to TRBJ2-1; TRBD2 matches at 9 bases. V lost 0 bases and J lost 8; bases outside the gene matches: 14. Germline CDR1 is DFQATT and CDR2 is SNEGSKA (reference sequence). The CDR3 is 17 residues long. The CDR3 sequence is CSARDPMRGGPIDEQFF. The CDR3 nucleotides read TGCAGTGCTAGAGATCCTATGCGGGGGGGCCCGATAGATGAGCAGTTCTTC.

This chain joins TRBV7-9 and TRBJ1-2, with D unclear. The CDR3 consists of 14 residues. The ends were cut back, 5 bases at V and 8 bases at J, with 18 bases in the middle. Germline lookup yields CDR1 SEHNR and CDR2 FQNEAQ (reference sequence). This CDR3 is CASSSGWSPGGYTF. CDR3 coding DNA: TGTGCCAGCAGCAGTGGTTGGTCTCCGGGGGGCTACACCTTC. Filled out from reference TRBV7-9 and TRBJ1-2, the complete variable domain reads DTGVSQNPRHKITKRGQNVTFRCDPISEHNRLYWYRQTLGQGPEFLTYFQNEAQLEKSRLLSDRFSAERPKGSFSTLEIQRTEQGDSAMYLCASSSGWSPGGYTFGSGTRLTVV.

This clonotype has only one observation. Here the CDR3 reads CASSTDTTDTQYF. The CDR3, as DNA: TGTGCCAGTAGTACGGACACGACAGATACGCAGTATTTT. V and J are TRBV19 and TRBJ2-3; a weak D match, TRBD1 (5 bases). V lost 4 bases, J lost 3 bases, and 8 bases lay in between. The CDR3 length is 13 residues. Germline CDR1 LNHDA, CDR2 SQIVND (reference sequence).

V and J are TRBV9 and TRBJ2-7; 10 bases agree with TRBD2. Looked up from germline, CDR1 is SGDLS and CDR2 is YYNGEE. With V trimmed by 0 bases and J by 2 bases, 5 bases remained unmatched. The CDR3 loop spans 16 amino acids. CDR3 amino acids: CASSVAGAGGPYEQYF. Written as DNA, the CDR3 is TGTGCCAGCAGCGTAGCTGGAGCGGGGGGGCCCTACGAGCAGTACTTC.